This entry features one T cell receptor (beta chain) sequence. Its cognate antigen is unknown. The diagnostic basis comprised clinical symptoms, serum thyroxine and TRAb, thyroid ultrasound and orbital computed tomography. The data were obtained in a study of T cells in Graves' hyperthyroidism and ophthalmopathy. The study's findings and limits: Ophthalmopathy prediction by the model preceded onset by a median approximately 6.9 months. A model using 13 V-J features told ophthalmopathy apart from stable hyperthyroidism. Blood also held most thyroid clonotypes expanded beyond 0.001.

There were TCR beta CDR3 regions amplified from RNA transcripts. First-round RT-PCR of the TCR CDR3 relied on the HTBI primer set. One entry per CDR3 protein, called by TCRdb with MiXCR from the multiplex PCR reads. The sample records approximately 380,000 distinct CDR3 sequences, over 15% being singletons. Per germline, CDR1 SGHDT and CDR2 YYEEEE. V was cut by 2 bases and J by 0 bases, with 15 bases left in between. The CDR3 length is 16 residues. This TCR came from a young woman with Graves' hyperthyroidism. The sample was blood. This sequence joins TRBV5-6 and TRBJ2-7; D perhaps matches TRBD1 (6 bases). CDR3 nucleotides: TGTGCCAGCAGCTTAGTGGGGGCCCAAAGCTCCTACGAGCAGTACTTC. It is translated as CASSLVGAQSSYEQYF.